The rows below give T cell receptor beta chains drawn from one sample of a study of blood T cell repertoires in COVID-19. Profiling relied on immunoSEQ multiplex PCR, and the TCRdb table lists in-frame clones only, not all of them. The data hold approximately 150,000 clones, with 70% to 90% observed a single time. What was sequenced was peripheral blood. Every receptor here comes from a middle-aged man with acute or convalescent COVID-19. Both conserved end residues are part of each CDR3.

v_call: TRBV5-4
j_call: TRBJ2-5
cdr3_aa: CASSLGDLAGGETQYF

v_call: TRBV6-2/TRBV6-3
j_call: TRBJ1-2
cdr3_aa: CASSYPSGTGYYGYTF

v_call: TRBV19
j_call: TRBJ1-2
cdr3_aa: CASSMNYGYTF

v_call: TRBV30
j_call: TRBJ2-7
cdr3_aa: CAWSPRTIYEQYF

v_call: TRBV19
j_call: TRBJ2-5
cdr3_aa: CASSIGPAVGTQYF

v_call: TRBV5-8
j_call: TRBJ2-3
cdr3_aa: CASSLGTSGGAADTQYF

v_call: TRBV6-6
j_call: TRBJ2-1
cdr3_aa: CASSQTDNEQFF

v_call: TRBV10-3
j_call: TRBJ1-1
cdr3_aa: CAITDPDRGAEAFF

v_call: TRBV3-1/TRBV3-2
j_call: TRBJ1-2
cdr3_aa: CASSQTGWQAYYGYTF

v_call: TRBV5-8
j_call: TRBJ2-3
cdr3_aa: CASSSGKLETDTQYF

v_call: TRBV3-1/TRBV3-2
j_call: TRBJ2-2
cdr3_aa: CASSPSKQGAGELFF

v_call: TRBV30
j_call: TRBJ1-2
cdr3_aa: CAWSSQVGGYTF

v_call: TRBV3-1/TRBV3-2
j_call: TRBJ2-5
cdr3_aa: CASSQDKGIEEETQYF

v_call: TRBV4-1
j_call: TRBJ2-3
cdr3_aa: CASSQSPSGGVDTQYF

v_call: TRBV5-1
j_call: TRBJ2-3
cdr3_aa: CASSLAFWAGVPDTQYF

v_call: TRBV5-1
j_call: TRBJ1-1
cdr3_aa: CASSSVMNTEAFF

v_call: TRBV27
j_call: TRBJ1-6
cdr3_aa: CASALTGVGSPLHF

v_call: TRBV9
j_call: TRBJ2-1
cdr3_aa: CASSVNIGSNGGEQFF

v_call: TRBV30
j_call: TRBJ2-3
cdr3_aa: CAWRGRGTPTLTDTQYF

v_call: TRBV7-2
j_call: TRBJ1-5
cdr3_aa: CASSLRDRRPPQHF

v_call: TRBV6-6
j_call: TRBJ2-3
cdr3_aa: CASSPPEGTQYF

v_call: TRBV29-1
j_call: TRBJ1-2
cdr3_aa: CSGSGLLSDGYTF

v_call: TRBV10-3
j_call: TRBJ2-7
cdr3_aa: CAISTTAGAYEQYF

v_call: TRBV5-6
j_call: TRBJ1-6
cdr3_aa: CASSFQTENYNSPLHF

v_call: TRBV5-1
j_call: TRBJ1-1
cdr3_aa: CASRTAQANTEAFF

v_call: TRBV4-3
j_call: TRBJ2-7
cdr3_aa: CASSQEQGGEQYF

v_call: TRBV30
j_call: TRBJ1-2
cdr3_aa: CAWRSDRNYGYTF

v_call: TRBV6-5
j_call: TRBJ2-3
cdr3_aa: CASSSLAGDGADTQYF

v_call: TRBV21-1
j_call: TRBJ1-1
cdr3_aa: CASSKTPRGQQAFF

v_call: TRBV6-4
j_call: TRBJ1-5
cdr3_aa: CASNETGIPSNQPQHF

v_call: TRBV10-3
j_call: TRBJ2-3
cdr3_aa: CAISGSSHLDTDTQYF

v_call: TRBV9
j_call: TRBJ1-2
cdr3_aa: CASSAVGQGDRYTF

v_call: TRBV3-1/TRBV3-2
j_call: TRBJ2-3
cdr3_aa: CASSQELAGTDTQYF

v_call: TRBV6-5
j_call: TRBJ2-5
cdr3_aa: CASSYVGLAQETQYF

v_call: TRBV2
j_call: TRBJ2-7
cdr3_aa: CASSERDEQYF

v_call: TRBV20-1
j_call: TRBJ1-2
cdr3_aa: CSARNQVGYTF

v_call: TRBV7-3
j_call: TRBJ2-3
cdr3_aa: CASSLRGRDTQYF

v_call: TRBV2
j_call: TRBJ1-2
cdr3_aa: CASSEGHPGGGYTF

v_call: TRBV2
j_call: TRBJ2-5
cdr3_aa: CASSSSPSGIQETQYF

v_call: TRBV7-9
j_call: TRBJ1-2
cdr3_aa: CASSLVNYGYTF

v_call: TRBV7-9
j_call: TRBJ2-5
cdr3_aa: CASSPQTSAQKTQYF

v_call: TRBV14
j_call: TRBJ1-2
cdr3_aa: CASSPPRGGYTF

v_call: TRBV6-2/TRBV6-3
j_call: TRBJ2-1
cdr3_aa: CASSPGTSGGFTYNEQFF

v_call: TRBV29-1
j_call: TRBJ2-3
cdr3_aa: CSVDQADTQYF